This record covers a single TCR beta chain. 5'RACE with constant-segment primers built TCRalpha and TCRbeta cDNA libraries with UMIs. TCRdb fed the 5' RACE reads into MiXCR, producing one record per CDR3 protein. Of under 110,000 distinct CDR3 sequences detected, 9.5% to 15% appear once; the ten largest clones hold under 30%. The data derive from a study of T-cell memory formation after mild COVID-19. Study-wide background: The study found TCR clusters largely donor specific.

CDR3 length: 16 amino acids. V lost 9 bases, J lost 3 bases, and 14 bases stayed unmatched. Germline V gene sequence: CDR1 SGHNT, CDR2 YENEEA. The origin of this receptor is an adult woman who had mild COVID-19 (a few samples of this study predate the infection). Cell type and time point are not known. The chain links TRBV11-3 to TRBJ2-7; 10 bases agree with TRBD1. The sample taken for sequencing was PBMCs or a T cell subset sorted from them (not recorded which). Written as DNA, the CDR3 is TGTGCCAGGGAATTCGCCCGGGACAGGGGATGCTACGAGCAGTACTTC. It yields the protein CAREFARDRGCYEQYF.